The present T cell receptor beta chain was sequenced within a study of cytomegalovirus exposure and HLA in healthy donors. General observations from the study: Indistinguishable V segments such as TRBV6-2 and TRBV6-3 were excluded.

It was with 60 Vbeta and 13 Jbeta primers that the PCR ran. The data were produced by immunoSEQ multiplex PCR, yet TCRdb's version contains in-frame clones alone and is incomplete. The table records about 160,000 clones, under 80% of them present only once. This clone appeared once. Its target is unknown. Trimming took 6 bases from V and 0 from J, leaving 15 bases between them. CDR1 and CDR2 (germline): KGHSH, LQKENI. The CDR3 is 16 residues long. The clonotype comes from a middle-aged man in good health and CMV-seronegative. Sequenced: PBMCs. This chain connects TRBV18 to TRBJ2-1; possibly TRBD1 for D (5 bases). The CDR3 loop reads CASSQGATHSYNEQFF. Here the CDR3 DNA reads TGTGCCAGCTCCCAAGGGGCTACTCACTCCTACAATGAGCAGTTCTTC.